These T cell receptor beta chains were read from a single sample in a study of blood T cell repertoires in COVID-19. The repertoire was sequenced with immunoSEQ multiplex PCR; TCRdb's copy has only in-frame clones and lacks some. The sample contains tens of thousands of clones, about 90% of which appear only once. Sequencing was carried out using peripheral blood. The receptors come from a human donor in a cohort sampled during active COVID-19. The CDR3 runs from the conserved cysteine through the conserved F or W.

V	CDR3
TRBV19	CASSIGRGTGPRELFF
TRBV7-8	CASSLAGLGASRQPQHF
TRBV6-5	CASSSPGRLVNEQFF
TRBV4-1	CASYRGGYGYTF
TRBV12-3/TRBV12-4	CASSPSGSDEQFF
TRBV2	CASSLMNTEAFF
TRBV6-5	CASRIDIATGELFF
TRBV3-1/TRBV3-2	CASSQTGTRLNYGYTF
TRBV5-1	CASSAPPGQGSNSPLHF
TRBV6-5	CASSYATDIDRGGYTF
TRBV10-3	CAISDSDRGYGYTF
TRBV5-5	CASSLPGLAGGTGELFF
TRBV2	CATRDSVMNTEAFF
TRBV6-6	CASRKGQGVSNEKLFF
TRBV30	CAWRPGVNEKLFF
TRBV3-1/TRBV3-2	CASSPDLAGGGLHYF
TRBV9	CASSAGQGTFMNTEAFF
TRBV7-9	CASSLDPGGHIQYF
TRBV6-5	CASTGEEPNYEQYF
TRBV5-6	CASSQDTSDTQYF
TRBV9	CASSALGSTGELFF
TRBV6-6	CASFLSGGSRTEAFF
TRBV6-5	CASSNDRGDTEAFF
TRBV30	CAWSVKGGLFNQPQHF
TRBV28	CASSSSWQGGNEQFF
TRBV6-2/TRBV6-3	CASSRTHSSYEQYF
TRBV5-1	CASSLILATSNEQFF
TRBV5-1	CASSSGTANSYNSPLHF
TRBV4-1	CASSTLTGPGYTF
TRBV24-1	CATSRTGILAIYF
TRBV3-1/TRBV3-2	CASSQTANSRTDGYTF
TRBV7-9	CASSTRQAVMNTEAFF
TRBV3-1/TRBV3-2	CASSQEQRQGSYGYTF
TRBV5-1	CASSATGTGVYEQYF
TRBV6-5	CASRSGTLTYNEQFF
TRBV5-1	CASSLAIRQGANEQYF
TRBV19	CASSRREVQETQYF
TRBV6-5	CASSYFPGSYGYTF
TRBV19	CASSSLAGGRNEQFF
TRBV19	CASEDTDNEKLFF